The clone carrying this TCR beta chain is a singleton in its sample. The data belong to a study of shared clonotypes between healthy human individuals. The protocol was immunoSEQ multiplex PCR, while the TCRdb copy is restricted to in-frame clones and leaves out a portion. The table lists some 1 million clones, approximately 68% of them singletons. V was trimmed by 6 bases and J by 6 bases, leaving 12 bases between them. CDR3 length: 13 residues. Per the germline V gene, CDR1 is SNHLY and CDR2 is FYNNEI. The origin of this receptor is a man younger than 35 in good health. Specimen: memory CD4+ T cells sorted from blood. The subset here: CD45RA-negative fraction. The genes are TRBV2 and TRBJ1-5; D uncertain. The CDR3 nucleotides are TGTGCCAGCAGCTTGCCAAATTTTCAGCCCCAGCATTTT. This encodes CASSLPNFQPQHF.